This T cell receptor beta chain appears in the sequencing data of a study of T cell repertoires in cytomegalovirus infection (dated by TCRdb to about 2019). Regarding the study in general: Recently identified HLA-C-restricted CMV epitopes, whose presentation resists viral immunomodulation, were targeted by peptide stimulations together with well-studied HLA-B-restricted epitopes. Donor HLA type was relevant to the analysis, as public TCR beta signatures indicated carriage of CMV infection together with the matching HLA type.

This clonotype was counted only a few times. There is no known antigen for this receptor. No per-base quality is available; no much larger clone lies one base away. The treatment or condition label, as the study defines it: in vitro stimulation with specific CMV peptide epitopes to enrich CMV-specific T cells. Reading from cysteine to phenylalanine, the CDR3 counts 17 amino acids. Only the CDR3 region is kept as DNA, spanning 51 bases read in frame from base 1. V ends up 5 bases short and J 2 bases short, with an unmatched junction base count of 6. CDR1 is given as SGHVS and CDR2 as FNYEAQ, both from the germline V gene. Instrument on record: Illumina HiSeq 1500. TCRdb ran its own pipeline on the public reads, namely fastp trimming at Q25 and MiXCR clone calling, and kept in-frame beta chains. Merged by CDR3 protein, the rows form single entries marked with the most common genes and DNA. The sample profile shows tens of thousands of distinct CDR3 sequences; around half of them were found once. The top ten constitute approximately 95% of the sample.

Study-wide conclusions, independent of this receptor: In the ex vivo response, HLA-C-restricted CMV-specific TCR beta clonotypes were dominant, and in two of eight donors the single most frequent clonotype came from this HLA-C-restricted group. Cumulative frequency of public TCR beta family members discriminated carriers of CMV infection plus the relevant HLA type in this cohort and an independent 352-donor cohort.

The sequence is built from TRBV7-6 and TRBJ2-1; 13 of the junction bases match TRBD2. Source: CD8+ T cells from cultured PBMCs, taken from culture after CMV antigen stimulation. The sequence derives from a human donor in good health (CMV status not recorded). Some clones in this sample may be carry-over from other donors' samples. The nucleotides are TGTGCCAGCAGCGAACGGACTAGCGGGAGACCCTACAATGAGCAGTTCTTC. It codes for CASSERTSGRPYNEQFF.